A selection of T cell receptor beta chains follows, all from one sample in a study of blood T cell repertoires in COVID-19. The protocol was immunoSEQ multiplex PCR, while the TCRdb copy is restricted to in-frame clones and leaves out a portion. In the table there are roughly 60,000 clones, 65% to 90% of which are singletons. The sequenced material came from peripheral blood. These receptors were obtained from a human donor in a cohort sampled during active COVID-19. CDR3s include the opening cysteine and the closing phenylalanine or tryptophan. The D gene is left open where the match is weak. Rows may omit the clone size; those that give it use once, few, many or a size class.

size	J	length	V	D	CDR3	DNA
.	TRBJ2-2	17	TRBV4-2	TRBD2	CASSQEVSLAGPGELFF	TGTGCCAGCAGCCAAGAAGTGAGCCTAGCGGGACCCGGGGAGCTGTTTTTT
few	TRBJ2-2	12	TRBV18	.	CASSPQTGELFF	TGTGCCAGCTCACCTCAGACCGGGGAGCTGTTTTTT
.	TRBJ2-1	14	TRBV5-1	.	CASSFVTGDNEQFF	TGCGCCAGCAGCTTCGTCACAGGAGACAATGAGCAGTTCTTC
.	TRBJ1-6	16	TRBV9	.	CASSVLPRGDNSPLHF	TGTGCCAGCAGCGTCCTCCCGCGGGGTGACAATTCACCCCTCCACTTT
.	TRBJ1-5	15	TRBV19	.	CASSIGQNLNQPQHF	TGTGCCAGTAGTATAGGACAGAATCTTAATCAGCCCCAGCATTTT
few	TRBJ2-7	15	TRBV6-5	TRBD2	CASSYGAGGLDEQYF	TGTGCCAGCAGTTACGGGGCGGGAGGTTTGGACGAGCAGTACTTC
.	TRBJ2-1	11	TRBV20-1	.	CSAIARNEQFF	TGCAGTGCAATAGCCCGCAATGAGCAGTTCTTC
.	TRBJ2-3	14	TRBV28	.	CASSLTGSTDTQYF	TGTGCCAGCAGTTTAACAGGGAGTACAGATACGCAGTATTTT
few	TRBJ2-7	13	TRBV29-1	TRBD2	CSSTGTGGYEQYF	TGCAGCTCGACGGGGACGGGAGGCTACGAGCAGTACTTC
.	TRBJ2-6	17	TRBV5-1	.	CASSLSRGVSGANVLTF	TGCGCCAGCAGCTTAAGTAGAGGTGTCTCTGGGGCCAACGTCCTGACTTTC
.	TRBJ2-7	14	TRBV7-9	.	CASSLVAGTYEQYF	TGTGCCAGCAGCTTAGTTGCGGGGACCTACGAGCAGTACTTC
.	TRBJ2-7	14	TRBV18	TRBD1	CASSLGTGVGEQYF	TGTGCCAGCTCCCTCGGGACAGGGGTAGGTGAGCAGTACTTC
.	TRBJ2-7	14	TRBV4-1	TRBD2	CASSPTSETYEQYF	TGCGCCAGCAGCCCGACTAGCGAGACCTACGAGCAGTACTTC
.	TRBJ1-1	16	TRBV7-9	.	CASSFISGTLNTEAFF	TGTGCCAGCAGCTTTATATCCGGGACACTGAACACTGAAGCTTTCTTT
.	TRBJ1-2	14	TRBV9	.	CASSVAHRDYGYTF	TGTGCCAGCAGCGTAGCACACAGGGACTATGGCTACACCTTC
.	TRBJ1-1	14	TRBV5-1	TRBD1	CASRRGGMNTEAFF	TGCGCCAGCCGAAGAGGGGGCATGAACACTGAAGCTTTCTTT
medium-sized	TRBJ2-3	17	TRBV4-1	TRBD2	CASSQALAGLRADTQYF	TGCGCCAGCAGCCAAGCCCTAGCGGGACTAAGGGCAGATACGCAGTATTTT
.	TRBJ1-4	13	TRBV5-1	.	CASSGPGFEKLFF	TGCGCCAGCAGCGGACCAGGGTTTGAAAAACTGTTTTTT
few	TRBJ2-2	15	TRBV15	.	CATSREYTGDGELFF	TGTGCCACCAGCAGAGAATATACGGGAGACGGGGAGCTGTTTTTT
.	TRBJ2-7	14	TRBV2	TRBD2	CASRLAGVNYEQYF	TGTGCCAGCAGGTTAGCGGGAGTTAACTACGAGCAGTACTTC
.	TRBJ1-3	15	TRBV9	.	CASSAGDDGINTIYF	TGTGCCAGCAGCGCGGGGGATGATGGCATAAACACCATATATTTT
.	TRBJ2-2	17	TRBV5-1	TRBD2	CASSLNVLAGDTGELFF	TGCGCCAGCAGCTTGAACGTCCTAGCGGGAGATACCGGGGAGCTGTTTTTT
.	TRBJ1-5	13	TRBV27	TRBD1	CASRTGDNQPQHF	TGTGCCAGCAGAACAGGGGACAATCAGCCCCAGCATTTT
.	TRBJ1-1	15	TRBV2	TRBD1	CASSRRTGKVTEAFF	TGTGCCAGCAGTCGCCGGACAGGGAAGGTCACTGAAGCTTTCTTT
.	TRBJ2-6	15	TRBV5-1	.	CASSSTTTGANVLTF	TGCGCCAGCAGCTCGACTACTACTGGGGCCAACGTCCTGACTTTC
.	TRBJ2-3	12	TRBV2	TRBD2	CARGGGGDTQYF	TGTGCCAGGGGAGGCGGGGGAGATACGCAGTATTTT
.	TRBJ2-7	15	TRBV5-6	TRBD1	CASSLWDRVFYEQYF	TGTGCCAGCAGCCTGTGGGACAGGGTGTTCTACGAGCAGTACTTC
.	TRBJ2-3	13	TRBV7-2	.	CASSPQGLDTQYF	TGTGCCAGCAGCCCCCAGGGACTGGATACGCAGTATTTT
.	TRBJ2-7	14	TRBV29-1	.	CSVLDSPGGYEQYF	TGCAGCGTTCTAGACTCGCCCGGGGGTTACGAGCAGTACTTC
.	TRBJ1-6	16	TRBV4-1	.	CASSQEKGRGYSPLHF	TGCGCCAGCAGCCAGGAGAAGGGCAGAGGGTACTCACCCCTCCACTTT
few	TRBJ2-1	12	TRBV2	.	CASSWRGYEQFF	TGTGCCAGCAGTTGGAGAGGCTATGAGCAGTTCTTC
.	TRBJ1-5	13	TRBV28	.	CASKGDLGQPQHF	TGTGCCAGCAAAGGGGATCTCGGGCAGCCCCAGCATTTT
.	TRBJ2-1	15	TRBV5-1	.	CASSSREGGANEQFF	TGCGCCAGCAGCTCACGAGAAGGGGGGGCCAATGAGCAGTTCTTC
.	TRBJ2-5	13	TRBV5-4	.	CASSTTRQETQYF	TGTGCCAGCAGCACGACTAGGCAAGAGACCCAGTACTTC